These T cell receptor beta chains were read from a single sample in a study of technical replicates of blood from a few donors. Generated by immunoSEQ multiplex PCR, the TCRdb table keeps only in-frame clones and is missing some. The sample carries around 69,000 clones, 70% to 90% recorded once. Sequencing was performed on PBMCs. The origin of the receptors is a human donor in good health. Some clones in this sample may be carry-over from other donors' samples. The CDR3 runs from the conserved cysteine through the conserved F or W.

14	TRBV5-5	TRBJ1-3	CASTPVTAGNTIYF
13	TRBV10-3	TRBJ1-1	CAISGTGETEAFF
16	TRBV9	TRBJ2-7	CASSAGTSGFQYEQYF
16	TRBV4-1	TRBJ2-5	CASSQDGGAGRETQYF
15	TRBV5-6	TRBJ1-2	CASSLIRAAGYGYTF
15	TRBV4-3	TRBJ1-2	CASSQDRQGATGYTF
15	TRBV6-6	TRBJ2-7	CASNPLGRSSYEQYF
16	TRBV5-6	TRBJ2-1	CASSLSFSTPYNEQFF
17	TRBV7-8	TRBJ2-2	CASSLGLGVLNTGELFF
13	TRBV2	TRBJ2-2	CASRPDYSGELFF